The rows below give T cell receptor beta chains drawn from one sample of a study of blood T cells in healthy people across ages. TCRdb ran MiXCR on the 5' RACE reads and lists one entry per CDR3 protein. The sample includes over 600,000 distinct CDR3 sequences, 56% of them seen just once. Sequencing was carried out using blood. These receptors were taken from a man aged 35-49 years in good health. Both conserved end residues are part of each CDR3. A D gene is named only where the DNA matches it firmly. The size field is filled for only some rows; it gives once, few, many or a size class.

clone_size d_call j_call v_call cdr3_aa cdr3_nt
few NA TRBJ2-3 TRBV7-6 CASSITGFPPDTQYF TGTGCCAGCAGCATCACCGGCTTCCCTCCAGATACGCAGTATTTT
NA TRBD1 TRBJ2-5 TRBV20-1 CSASPRQGWIETQYF TGCAGTGCCTCCCCCCGACAGGGTTGGATAGAGACCCAGTACTTC
NA NA TRBJ2-2 TRBV29-1 CSVVSPANTGELFF TGCAGCGTTGTTTCTCCAGCTAACACCGGGGAGCTGTTTTTT
NA NA TRBJ2-7 TRBV6-5 CASSDGARYEQYF TGTGCCAGCAGTGACGGGGCCCGCTACGAGCAGTACTTC
NA NA TRBJ2-5 TRBV6-2/TRBV6-3 CASEKGRTQYF TGTGCCAGCGAGAAGGGGAGGACCCAGTACTTC
NA NA TRBJ1-2 TRBV9 CASSVEGAANYGYTF TGTGCCAGCAGCGTAGAAGGCGCCGCGAACTATGGCTACACCTTC
NA NA TRBJ1-2 TRBV29-1 CSVEGTGGAGYGYTF TGCAGCGTTGAAGGCACCGGAGGGGCGGGCTATGGCTACACCTTC
NA NA TRBJ2-5 TRBV7-2 CASSLGFRGAETQYF TGTGCCAGCAGCTTAGGCTTCAGGGGGGCGGAGACCCAGTACTTC
few NA TRBJ1-2 TRBV6-6 CASSTRRSTSGGYTF TGTGCCAGCAGTACCCGCAGGTCGACATCGGGGGGCTACACCTTC
NA TRBD1 TRBJ1-6 TRBV3-1 CASSQPTGMYSPLHF TGTGCCAGCAGCCAGCCGACAGGGATGTATTCACCCCTCCACTTT
NA NA TRBJ2-1 TRBV20-1 CSARVHLGEQFF TGCAGTGCTAGAGTCCATTTGGGTGAGCAGTTCTTC
NA NA TRBJ2-3 TRBV10-3 CAIREGVGTDTQYF TGTGCCATCAGAGAGGGAGTCGGCACAGATACGCAGTATTTT
NA NA TRBJ2-1 TRBV20-1 CSARDGRGQWRNPNEQFF TGCAGTGCTAGAGATGGGCGGGGACAATGGCGGAACCCCAATGAGCAGTTCTTC
once NA TRBJ2-2 TRBV12-3/TRBV12-4 CASSRFSGELFF TGTGCCAGCAGCCGGTTCTCCGGGGAGCTGTTTTTT
NA TRBD1 TRBJ2-7 TRBV28 CATTDRGETYNEQYF TGTGCCACCACGGACAGGGGAGAAACCTACAATGAGCAGTACTTC
few NA TRBJ2-7 TRBV6-4 CASSVTGGDTYEQYF TGTGCCAGCAGTGTGACAGGTGGAGACACCTACGAGCAGTACTTC
NA NA TRBJ2-5 TRBV4-2 CASSQVESGPFF TGTGCCAGCAGCCAAGTTGAGAGCGGCCCGTTCTTC
NA TRBD2 TRBJ2-5 TRBV7-8 CASSLRRAGGRETQYF TGTGCCAGCAGCCTACGGAGAGCGGGGGGACGAGAGACCCAGTACTTC
once TRBD1 TRBJ2-4 TRBV20-1 CSASPRGSDIQYF TGCAGTGCAAGCCCCAGGGGGTCCGACATTCAGTACTTC
NA TRBD2 TRBJ2-3 TRBV6-2/TRBV6-3 CASSPWTSGGFDTQYF TGTGCCAGCAGTCCCTGGACTAGCGGGGGCTTCGATACGCAGTATTTT
NA NA TRBJ1-2 TRBV27 CASLPRGETGNHTF TGTGCCAGCCTCCCCCGGGGTGAGACAGGAAACCACACCTTC
NA TRBD1 TRBJ2-7 TRBV5-1 CASSDPQGGYEQYF TGCGCCAGCAGCGACCCACAGGGGGGCTACGAGCAGTACTTC
NA TRBD2 TRBJ2-3 TRBV6-5 CASSSELAGLNTDTQYF TGTGCCAGCAGTTCAGAGTTAGCGGGACTAAACACAGATACGCAGTATTTT
NA NA TRBJ2-3 TRBV20-1 CSARGGFLTDTQYF TGCAGTGCTAGAGGAGGTTTTCTCACAGATACGCAGTATTTT
NA NA TRBJ2-1 TRBV20-1 CSARAPNYYNEQFF TGCAGTGCTAGAGCCCCTAACTATTACAATGAGCAGTTCTTC
NA NA TRBJ2-7 TRBV6-1 CASSERILGQYEQYF TGTGCCAGCAGTGAACGGATCTTAGGGCAGTACGAGCAGTACTTC
NA NA TRBJ2-4 TRBV24-1 CATSEEGGKNIQYF TGTGCCACCAGTGAAGAGGGGGGCAAAAACATTCAGTACTTC
few NA TRBJ2-1 TRBV12-3/TRBV12-4 CASSSPNYNEQFF TGTGCCAGCAGTTCCCCGAACTACAATGAGCAGTTCTTC
NA TRBD1 TRBJ1-1 TRBV9 CASSVGTGANTEAFF TGTGCCAGCAGCGTAGGGACAGGGGCAAACACTGAAGCTTTCTTT
NA TRBD1 TRBJ2-5 TRBV7-2 CVSSLRGDRAPQETQYF TGTGTCAGCAGCTTAAGGGGGGACAGGGCGCCGCAAGAGACCCAGTACTTC
NA NA TRBJ1-1 TRBV5-6 CASSLANAPNTEAFF TGTGCCAGCAGCTTGGCCAACGCGCCGAACACTGAAGCTTTCTTT
NA NA TRBJ2-2 TRBV29-1 CSGGFLDPTGELFF TGCAGCGGGGGGTTTTTGGATCCCACCGGGGAGCTGTTTTTT
NA TRBD1 TRBJ1-2 TRBV29-1 CSDRDRNYGYTF TGCAGCGACAGGGACAGGAACTATGGCTACACCTTC
once TRBD1 TRBJ1-5 TRBV20-1 CSALTGRVGQPQHF TGCAGTGCCCTGACAGGGCGGGTAGGACAGCCCCAGCATTTT
NA TRBD1 TRBJ2-7 TRBV7-2 CASSRLDRGSYEQYF TGTGCCAGCAGCCGCCTCGACAGGGGATCCTACGAGCAGTACTTC
few TRBD1 TRBJ1-2 TRBV24-1 CATSDTGQARYGYTF TGTGCCACCAGTGATACCGGACAGGCACGCTATGGCTACACCTTC
NA NA TRBJ1-5 TRBV7-2 CASSAPSQRNQPQHF TGTGCCAGCAGCGCTCCCTCACAACGCAATCAGCCCCAGCATTTT
NA NA TRBJ1-5 TRBV7-2 CASSLRSGGDQPQHF TGTGCCAGCAGCTTACGCTCGGGGGGGGATCAGCCCCAGCATTTT
NA TRBD1 TRBJ1-2 TRBV5-1 CASSSPSHRGRAETTYGYTF TGCGCCAGCAGCTCCCCAAGTCACAGGGGGCGCGCCGAGACTACCTATGGCTACACCTTC
NA TRBD2 TRBJ2-5 TRBV27 CASSLRESGETQYF TGTGCCAGCAGTCTGCGGGAGTCGGGAGAGACCCAGTACTTC
few TRBD2 TRBJ2-7 TRBV9 CASSPRTSGTYEQYF TGTGCCAGCAGCCCCCGGACTAGCGGGACCTACGAGCAGTACTTC
few NA TRBJ1-2 TRBV5-1 CASSVNDGYTF TGCGCCAGCAGCGTGAATGATGGCTACACCTTC
NA NA TRBJ2-1 TRBV5-5 CASRRVRGNEQFF TGTGCCAGCAGACGGGTTAGGGGCAATGAGCAGTTCTTC
NA TRBD1 TRBJ2-7 TRBV7-3 CASSPTGGSGEQYF TGTGCCAGCAGCCCAACAGGGGGATCGGGCGAGCAGTACTTC
NA TRBD1 TRBJ2-4 TRBV20-1 CSASRVAGGVNIQYF TGCAGTGCTAGTAGAGTGGCAGGGGGCGTCAACATTCAGTACTTC
NA TRBD2 TRBJ2-3 TRBV29-1 CSVPTPKGEWGGFLETPSTDTQYF TGCAGCGTCCCCACCCCTAAGGGAGAATGGGGAGGGTTTCTTGAGACACCTAGCACAGATACGCAGTATTTT
NA NA TRBJ2-5 TRBV7-3 CASSSFGLKETQYF TGTGCCAGCAGCTCCTTCGGATTAAAGGAGACCCAGTACTTC
few TRBD1 TRBJ2-1 TRBV5-1 CASSFRDSHNEQFF TGCGCCAGCAGCTTTAGGGACAGCCACAATGAGCAGTTCTTC
NA NA TRBJ2-7 TRBV3-1 CASSQYGSVYEQYF TGTGCCAGCAGCCAATACGGGAGTGTCTACGAGCAGTACTTC
NA TRBD2 TRBJ2-1 TRBV6-1 CASIRVKSGSFNEQFF TGTGCCAGCATAAGGGTTAAGAGCGGGAGTTTCAATGAGCAGTTCTTC
few NA TRBJ2-3 TRBV12-5 CASGLVMGGTDTQYF TGTGCTAGTGGTTTGGTAATGGGCGGAACAGATACGCAGTATTTT
NA NA TRBJ2-5 TRBV12-5 CASGLETQETQYF TGTGCTAGTGGTTTGGAGACTCAAGAGACCCAGTACTTC
NA NA TRBJ2-7 TRBV10-3 CASSTVDRGSGEQYF TGTGCCAGCTCTACGGTAGACAGAGGTTCTGGAGAGCAGTACTTC
once NA TRBJ2-1 TRBV25-1 CASRASAPVSSNEQFF TGTGCCAGCAGGGCCTCAGCCCCAGTAAGTTCCAATGAGCAGTTCTTC
few TRBD1 TRBJ2-7 TRBV4-2 CASSRDRQSYEQYF TGTGCCAGCAGCCGGGACAGACAATCCTACGAGCAGTACTTC